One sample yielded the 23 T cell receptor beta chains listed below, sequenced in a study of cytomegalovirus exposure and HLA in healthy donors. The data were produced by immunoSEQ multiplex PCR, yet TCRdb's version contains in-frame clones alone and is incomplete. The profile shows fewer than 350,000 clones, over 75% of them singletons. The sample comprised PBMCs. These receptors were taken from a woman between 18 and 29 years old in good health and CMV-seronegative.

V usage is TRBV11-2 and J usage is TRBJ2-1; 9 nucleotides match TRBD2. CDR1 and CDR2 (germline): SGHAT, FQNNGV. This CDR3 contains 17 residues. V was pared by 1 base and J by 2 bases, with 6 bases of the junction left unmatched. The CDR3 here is CASSLAPLAGPYNEQFF. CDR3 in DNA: TGTGCCAGCAGCTTAGCCCCTCTAGCGGGGCCCTACAATGAGCAGTTCTTC.

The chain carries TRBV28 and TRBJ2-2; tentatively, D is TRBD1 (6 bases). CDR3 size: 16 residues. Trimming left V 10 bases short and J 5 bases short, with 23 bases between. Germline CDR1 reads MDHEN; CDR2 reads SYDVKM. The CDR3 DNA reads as TGTGCCACTTGGGGGCCGATAACTGGGGTTACCGGGGAGCTGTTTTTT. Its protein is CATWGPITGVTGELFF.

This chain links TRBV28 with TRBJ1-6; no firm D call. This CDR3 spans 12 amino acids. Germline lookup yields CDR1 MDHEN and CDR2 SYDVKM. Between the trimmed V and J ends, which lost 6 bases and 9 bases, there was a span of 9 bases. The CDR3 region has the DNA TGTGCCAGCAGCCCCCCCTCTTCACCCCTCCACTTT. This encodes CASSPPSSPLHF.

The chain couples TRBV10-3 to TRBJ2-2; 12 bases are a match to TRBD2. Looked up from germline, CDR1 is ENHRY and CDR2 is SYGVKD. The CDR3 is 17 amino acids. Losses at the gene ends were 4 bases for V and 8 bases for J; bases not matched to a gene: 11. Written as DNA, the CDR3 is TGTGCCATCAGTGGCCGAAGGACTAGCGGGATCGGTGGGGAGCTGTTTTTT. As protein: CAISGRRTSGIGGELFF.

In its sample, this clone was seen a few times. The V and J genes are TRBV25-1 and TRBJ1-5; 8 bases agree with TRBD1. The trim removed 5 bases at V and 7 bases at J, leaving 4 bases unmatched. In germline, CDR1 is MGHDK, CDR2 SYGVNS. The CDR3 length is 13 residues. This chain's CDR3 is CASSIAGGQPQHF. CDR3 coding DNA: TGTGCCAGCAGTATTGCAGGGGGCCAGCCCCAGCATTTT.

The CDR3 region has the DNA TGTGCCAGTAGTCTACAGGAAAACGATTACAATGAGCAGTTCTTC. Translation: CASSLQENDYNEQFF. The rearrangement joins TRBV19 to TRBJ2-1, with D maybe TRBD1 (5 bases). With 5 bases removed from V and 4 bases from J, the gap between germline ends came to 15 bases. The CDR3 spans 15 residues. CDR1 is LNHDA and CDR2 is SQIVND in the germline V gene (reference sequence). Based on the CDR3 plus reference TRBV19 and TRBJ2-1, the full variable domain is DGGITQSPKYLFRKEGQNVTLSCEQNLNHDAMYWYRQDPGQGLRLIYYSQIVNDFQKGDIAEGYSVSREKKESFPLTVTSAQKNPTAFYLCASSLQENDYNEQFFGPGTRLTVL.

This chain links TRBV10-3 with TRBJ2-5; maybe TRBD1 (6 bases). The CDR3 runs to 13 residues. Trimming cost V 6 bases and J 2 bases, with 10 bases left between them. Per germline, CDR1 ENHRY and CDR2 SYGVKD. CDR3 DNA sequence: TGTGCCATCAGGGGGGCCACTCAAGAGACCCAGTACTTC. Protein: CAIRGATQETQYF.

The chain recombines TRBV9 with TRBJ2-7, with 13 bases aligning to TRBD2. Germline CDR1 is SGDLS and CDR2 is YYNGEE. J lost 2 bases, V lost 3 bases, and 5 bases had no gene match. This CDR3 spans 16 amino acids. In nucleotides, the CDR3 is TGTGCCAGCAGCGCGGGGACTAGCGGGGCCGCCTACGAGCAGTACTTC. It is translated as CASSAGTSGAAYEQYF.

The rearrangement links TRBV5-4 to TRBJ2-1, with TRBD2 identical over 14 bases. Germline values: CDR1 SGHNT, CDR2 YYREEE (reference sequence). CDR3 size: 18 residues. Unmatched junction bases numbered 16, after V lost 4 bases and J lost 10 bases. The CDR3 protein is CASSLRGAGTSGSREQFF. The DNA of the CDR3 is TGTGCCAGCAGCCTCAGGGGCGCCGGGACTAGCGGGAGTCGAGAGCAGTTCTTC.

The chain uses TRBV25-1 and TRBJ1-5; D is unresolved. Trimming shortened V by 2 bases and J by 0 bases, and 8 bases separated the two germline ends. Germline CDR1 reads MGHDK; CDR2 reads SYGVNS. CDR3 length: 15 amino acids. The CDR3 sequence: CASSEPGDSNQPQHF. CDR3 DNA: TGTGCCAGCAGTGAACCGGGAGATAGCAATCAGCCCCAGCATTTT.

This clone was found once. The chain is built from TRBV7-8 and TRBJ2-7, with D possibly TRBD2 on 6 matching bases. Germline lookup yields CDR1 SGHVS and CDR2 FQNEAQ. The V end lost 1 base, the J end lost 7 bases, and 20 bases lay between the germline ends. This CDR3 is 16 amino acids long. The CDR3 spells CASSLERAGFAEEQYF. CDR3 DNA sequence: TGTGCCAGCAGCTTAGAGCGGGCAGGGTTTGCGGAGGAGCAGTACTTC.

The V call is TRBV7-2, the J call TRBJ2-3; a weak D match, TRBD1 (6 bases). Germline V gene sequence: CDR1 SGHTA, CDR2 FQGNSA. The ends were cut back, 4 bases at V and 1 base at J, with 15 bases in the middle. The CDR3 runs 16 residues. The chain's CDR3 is CASSSNPGQRTDTQYF. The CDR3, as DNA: TGTGCCAGCAGCTCCAACCCGGGACAACGCACAGATACGCAGTATTTT.

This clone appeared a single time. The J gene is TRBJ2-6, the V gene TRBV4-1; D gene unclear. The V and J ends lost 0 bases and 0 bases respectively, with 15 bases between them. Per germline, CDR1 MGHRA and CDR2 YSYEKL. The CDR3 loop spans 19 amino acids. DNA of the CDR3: TGCGCCAGCAGCCAAGAGAGAAAAGCGCTTTTCTCTGGGGCCAACGTCCTGACTTTC. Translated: CASSQERKALFSGANVLTF.

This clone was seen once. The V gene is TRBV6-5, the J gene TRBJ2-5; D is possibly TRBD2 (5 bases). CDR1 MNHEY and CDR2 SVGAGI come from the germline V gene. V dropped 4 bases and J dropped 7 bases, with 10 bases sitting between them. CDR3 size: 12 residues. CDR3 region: CASSSPGSTQYF. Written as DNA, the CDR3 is TGTGCCAGCAGTTCCCCGGGATCGACCCAGTACTTC.

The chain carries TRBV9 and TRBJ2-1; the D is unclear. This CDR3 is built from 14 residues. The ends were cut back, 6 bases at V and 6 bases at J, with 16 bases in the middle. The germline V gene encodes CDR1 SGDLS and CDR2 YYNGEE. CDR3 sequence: CASTAGGRSNEQFF. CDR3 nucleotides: TGTGCCAGCACGGCTGGTGGTAGGAGCAATGAGCAGTTCTTC.

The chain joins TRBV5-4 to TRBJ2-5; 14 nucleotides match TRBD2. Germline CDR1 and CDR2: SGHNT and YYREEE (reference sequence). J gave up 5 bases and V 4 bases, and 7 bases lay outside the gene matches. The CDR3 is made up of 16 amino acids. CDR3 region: CASSTTTSGRAETQYF. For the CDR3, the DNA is TGTGCCAGCAGCACGACGACTAGCGGGAGGGCCGAGACCCAGTACTTC.

The CDR3 nucleotides are TGTGCCAGCAGCTTAGACGGCAATGAGCAGTTCTTC. Its protein product is CASSLDGNEQFF. J is TRBJ2-1 and V is TRBV7-9; no clear D. The V gene's germline CDR1 is SEHNR and CDR2 FQNEAQ (reference sequence). The V end lost 1 base, the J end lost 6 bases, and 4 bases lay between the germline ends. The CDR3 has 12 residues.

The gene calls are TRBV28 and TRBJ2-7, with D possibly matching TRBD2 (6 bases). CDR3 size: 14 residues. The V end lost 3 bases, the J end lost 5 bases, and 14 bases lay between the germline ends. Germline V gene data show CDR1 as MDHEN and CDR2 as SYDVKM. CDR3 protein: CASSFGGLAHEQYF. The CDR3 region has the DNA TGTGCCAGCAGTTTCGGGGGACTCGCCCACGAGCAGTACTTC. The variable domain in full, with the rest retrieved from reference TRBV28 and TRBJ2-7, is DVKVTQSSRYLVKRTGEKVFLECVQDMDHENMFWYRQDPGLGLRLIYFSYDVKMKEKGDIPEGYSVSREKKERFSLILESASTNQTSMYLCASSFGGLAHEQYFGPGTRLTVT.

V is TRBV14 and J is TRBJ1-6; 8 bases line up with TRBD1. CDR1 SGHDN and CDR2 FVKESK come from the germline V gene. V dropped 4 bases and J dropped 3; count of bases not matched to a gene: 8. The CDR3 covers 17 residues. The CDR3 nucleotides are TGTGCCAGCAGCCTCAGACAGGGGAGTAGCTATAATTCACCCCTCCACTTT. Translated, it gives CASSLRQGSSYNSPLHF.

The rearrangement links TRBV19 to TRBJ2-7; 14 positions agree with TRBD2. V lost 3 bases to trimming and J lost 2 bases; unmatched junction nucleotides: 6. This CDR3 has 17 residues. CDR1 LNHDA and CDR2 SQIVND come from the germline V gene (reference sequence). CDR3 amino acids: CASSMGLAGARAYEQYF. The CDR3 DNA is TGTGCCAGTAGTATGGGACTAGCGGGAGCTAGGGCCTACGAGCAGTACTTC.

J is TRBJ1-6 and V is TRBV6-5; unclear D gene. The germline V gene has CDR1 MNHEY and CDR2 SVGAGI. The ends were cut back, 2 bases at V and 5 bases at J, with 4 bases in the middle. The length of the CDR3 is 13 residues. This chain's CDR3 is CASSYEHNSPLHF. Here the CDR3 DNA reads TGTGCCAGCAGTTACGAGCATAATTCACCCCTCCACTTT.

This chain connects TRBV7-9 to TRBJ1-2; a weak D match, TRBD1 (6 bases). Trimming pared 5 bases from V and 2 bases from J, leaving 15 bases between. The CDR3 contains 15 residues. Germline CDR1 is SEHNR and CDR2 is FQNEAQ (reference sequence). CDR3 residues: CASSENTRGNYGYTF. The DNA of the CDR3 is TGTGCCAGCAGCGAAAACACCAGGGGCAACTATGGCTACACCTTC.

The CDR3 reads CASSGRGANYGYTF. For the CDR3, the DNA is TGTGCCAGCAGTGGACGGGGGGCGAACTATGGCTACACCTTC. The chain combines TRBV2 with TRBJ1-2, with a tentative D call TRBD1 (6 bases). The CDR3 has 14 residues. The germline V and J ends were trimmed by 4 bases and 2 bases, with 11 bases remaining between them. Germline lookup yields CDR1 SNHLY and CDR2 FYNNEI.